The clone carrying this TCR beta chain was recorded at least ten times. Antigen unknown. This sample is part of a study of T-cell reconstitution after alpha-beta-depleted transplantation in children. Overall study results and limits: Diversity of TCRbeta at day 60 was high in some patients, arising from surviving recipient T cells and thymic progenitors. Counts and diversity of T cells one year after transplant came mostly from newly produced T cells. Reportedly, roughly two months post-transplant, alpha-beta T cells arose from several hundred expanded graft clones.

Using unique molecular identifiers, the investigators prepared the TCRbeta library. TCRdb re-called the PCR reads through MiXCR, storing one row per CDR3 protein. The table includes 330,000 or so distinct CDR3 sequences, approximately 7.3% detected once. This specimen consisted of peripheral blood, obtained 360 days after TCRalphabeta/CD19-depleted stem cell transplant. This TCR came from a female patient under 10 years old who had a stem cell transplant for Fanconi anemia, so the T cells may come from the graft donor.

In nucleotides, the CDR3 is TGTGCCAGCAGCTCACAAACGGGGCACTCTGGAAACACCATATATTTT. It encodes CASSSQTGHSGNTIYF. The chain has TRBV28 and TRBJ1-3; possibly TRBD1 for D (5 bases). Germline V gives CDR1 MDHEN, CDR2 SYDVKM. V shed 6 bases and J shed 0 bases, with 15 bases lying between them. CDR3 length equals 16 residues.